The entry below describes one T cell receptor beta chain. CDR3 length: 13 residues. The germline CDR1 and CDR2 sequences are MNHEY and SMNVEV (reference sequence). This specimen comes from a study of cytotoxic CD8 clonotypes in ibrutinib-treated CLL. Study as a whole: Response samples were taken after a median of approximately 13 months on treatment, range 6 to 36. Productive templates averaged approximately 250,000 per sample, and productive rearrangements around 92,000.

This table comes from immunoSEQ multiplex PCR, and its TCRdb copy is limited to in-frame clones, with some not included. The sample carries some 150,000 clones, around 80% recorded once. Sequencing used PBMCs, obtained after 12 months of ibrutinib treatment. The chain is built from TRBV27 and TRBJ2-3, with 8 bases lining up with TRBD2. The receptor's source is a human donor with chronic lymphocytic leukemia. The CDR3 loop reads CVSGTSLADTQYF. CDR3 in DNA: TGTGTCTCCGGGACTAGTCTGGCAGATACGCAGTATTTT.